These T cell receptor beta chains were read from a single sample in a study of response to subunit inactivated influenza vaccine. TCRdb ran MiXCR on the RT-PCR reads and lists one entry per CDR3 protein. The table lists about 570,000 distinct CDR3 sequences, 10% to 15% of them singletons. The sequences come from PBMCs from blood, collected on the day of vaccination. Source of these receptors: a man aged 50 or older who received an inactivated influenza vaccine. Each CDR3 is given with its conserved first and last residue. Each record gives: J gene, D gene, clone size, V gene, CDR3 DNA, CDR3 protein. D genes are given only for firm matches. Clone size is not always given. Where it is, it says once, few, many or a class for expanded clones.

>TRBJ2-5|TRBD2|few|TRBV3-1
TGTGCCAGCAGCCAGGGACTAGCGAGTCTGAAAGAGACCCAGTACTTC
CASSQGLASLKETQYF
>TRBJ1-1|NA|many|TRBV7-3
TGTGCCAGCAGCCCAGGCGCTATGAACACTGAAGCTTTCTTT
CASSPGAMNTEAFF
>TRBJ1-2|TRBD1|NA|TRBV6-5
TGTGCCAGCAGTTACACCGGGACAGGGGACTACTATGGCTACACCTTC
CASSYTGTGDYYGYTF
>TRBJ1-4|TRBD1|NA|TRBV20-1
TGCAGTGCTACAGGGGGGAATGAAAAACTGTTTTTT
CSATGGNEKLFF
>TRBJ2-3|NA|few|TRBV4-3
TGCGCCAGCAGCCAAGGGTTCTATTCGGGACCCGTCACAGATACGCAGTATTTT
CASSQGFYSGPVTDTQYF
>TRBJ2-5|NA|NA|TRBV7-2
TGTGCCAGCAGCCGGGACCCGCGTGAGACCCAGTACTTC
CASSRDPRETQYF
>TRBJ1-1|TRBD1|NA|TRBV12-3/TRBV12-4
TGTGCCAGCATCCGGGACAGGGCCAACACTGAAGCTTTCTTT
CASIRDRANTEAFF
>TRBJ1-5|NA|many|TRBV10-3
TGTGCCATCAGTGGGGCGGGTCAGCCCCAGCATTTT
CAISGAGQPQHF
>TRBJ2-7|TRBD2|many|TRBV28
TGTGCCAGCAGTTTTACCGGGAGACTAGCGGGAGTCTACGAGCAGTACTTC
CASSFTGRLAGVYEQYF
>TRBJ1-2|NA|few|TRBV7-9
TGTGCCAGCAGCTTTGGGAGCGGGGAATATGGCTACACCTTC
CASSFGSGEYGYTF
>TRBJ2-7|TRBD2|few|TRBV7-2
TGTGCCAGCAGCTACACCGGGACTAGCGGCTACGAGCAGTACTTC
CASSYTGTSGYEQYF
>TRBJ2-7|NA|few|TRBV29-1
TGCAGCGTTGAATCCCCGGGGGAGGAATACGAGCAGTACTTC
CSVESPGEEYEQYF
>TRBJ2-2|TRBD1|NA|TRBV11-1
TGTGCCAGCAGCCCCGGACAGGGGGCGGATATCGGGACCGGGGAGCTGTTTTTT
CASSPGQGADIGTGELFF
>TRBJ2-7|NA|NA|TRBV2
TGTGCCACCAGGGGAAGGAGACGGTTGGGCTCCTACGAGCAGTACTTC
CATRGRRRLGSYEQYF
>TRBJ2-1|NA|many|TRBV12-3/TRBV12-4
TGTGCCAGCAGTTTAGCTAGTTCAAGGATTAATGAGCAGTTCTTC
CASSLASSRINEQFF
>TRBJ1-3|TRBD1|many|TRBV4-1
TGCGCCAGCAGCCAAGTTTGGGGGACAGGGAATTCTGGAAACACCATATATTTT
CASSQVWGTGNSGNTIYF
>TRBJ2-7|NA|NA|TRBV5-1
TGCGCCAGCAGCTCATACCAGACCAGAGCCAACGAGCAGTACTTC
CASSSYQTRANEQYF
>TRBJ2-2|NA|NA|TRBV3-1
TGTGCCAGCAGCCAAGTGCCAACGAACACCGGGGAGCTGTTTTTT
CASSQVPTNTGELFF
>TRBJ2-1|NA|NA|TRBV6-2/TRBV6-3
TGTGCCAGCAGAGCCGACGCAGGCTCCTACAATGAGCAGTTCTTC
CASRADAGSYNEQFF
>TRBJ2-2|NA|few|TRBV4-3
TGCGCCAGCAGCCAAGAGTGGGAGGATCACACCGGGGAGCTGTTTTTT
CASSQEWEDHTGELFF
>TRBJ2-7|TRBD1|few|TRBV12-3/TRBV12-4
TGTGCCAGCAGCCTCTTACAGGGGTTCCACGAGCAGTACTTC
CASSLLQGFHEQYF
>TRBJ2-7|NA|NA|TRBV20-1
TGCAGTGCTAGAGAAAGGACAGCCTACGAGCAGTACTTC
CSARERTAYEQYF
>TRBJ2-5|NA|many|TRBV18
TGTGCCAGCTCACCAGGGCAAGAGACCCAGTACTTC
CASSPGQETQYF
>TRBJ2-2|TRBD2|NA|TRBV7-9
TGTGCCAGCAGCCCCGGACGGCGGGAGCTGCCCGGGGAGCTGTTTTTT
CASSPGRRELPGELFF